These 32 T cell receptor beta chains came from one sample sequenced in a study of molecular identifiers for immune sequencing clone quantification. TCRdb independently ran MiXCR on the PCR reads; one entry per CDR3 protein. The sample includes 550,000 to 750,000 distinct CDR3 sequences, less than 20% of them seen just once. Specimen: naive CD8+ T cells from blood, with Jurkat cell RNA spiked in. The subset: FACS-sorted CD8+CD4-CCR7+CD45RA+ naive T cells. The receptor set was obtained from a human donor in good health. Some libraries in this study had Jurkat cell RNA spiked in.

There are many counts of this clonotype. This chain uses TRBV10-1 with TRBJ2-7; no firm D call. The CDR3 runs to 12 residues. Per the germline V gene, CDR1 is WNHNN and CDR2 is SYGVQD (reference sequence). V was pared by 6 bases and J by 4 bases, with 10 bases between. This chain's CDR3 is CASSPGNYEQYF. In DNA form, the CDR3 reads TGCGCCAGCAGCCCGGGTAATTACGAGCAGTACTTC.

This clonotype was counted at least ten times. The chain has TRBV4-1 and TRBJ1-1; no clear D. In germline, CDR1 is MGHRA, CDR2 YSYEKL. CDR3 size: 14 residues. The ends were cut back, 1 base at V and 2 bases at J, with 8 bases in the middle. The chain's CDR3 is CASSQVPQNTEAFF. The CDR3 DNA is TGCGCCAGCAGCCAAGTCCCCCAAAACACTGAAGCTTTCTTT.

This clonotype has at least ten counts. CDR3 loop: CASSFLLGGANTEAFF. The CDR3 DNA reads TGTGCCAGCAGTTTTTTATTGGGGGGCGCAAACACTGAAGCTTTCTTT. This sequence joins TRBV28 and TRBJ1-1; the D gene is possibly TRBD1 (6 bases). The CDR3 is made up of 16 amino acids. The V gene's germline CDR1 is MDHEN and CDR2 SYDVKM. Trimming pared 3 bases from V and 2 bases from J, leaving 16 bases between. The whole variable domain, remainder taken from reference TRBV28 and TRBJ1-1, is DVKVTQSSRYLVKRTGEKVFLECVQDMDHENMFWYRQDPGLGLRLIYFSYDVKMKEKGDIPEGYSVSREKKERFSLILESASTNQTSMYLCASSFLLGGANTEAFFGQGTRLTVV.

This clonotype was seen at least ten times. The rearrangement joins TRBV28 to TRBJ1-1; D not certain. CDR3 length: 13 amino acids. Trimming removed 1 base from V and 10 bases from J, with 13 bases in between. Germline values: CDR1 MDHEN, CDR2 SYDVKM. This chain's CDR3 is CASSLFPRLGAFF. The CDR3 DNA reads TGTGCCAGCAGTTTATTCCCGCGTCTGGGAGCTTTCTTT.

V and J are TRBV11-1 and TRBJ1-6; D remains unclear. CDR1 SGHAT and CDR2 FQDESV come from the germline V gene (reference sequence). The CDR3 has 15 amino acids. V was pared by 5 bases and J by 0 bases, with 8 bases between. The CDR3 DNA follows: TGTGCCAGCAGCCAGAGCGACTCCTATAATTCACCCCTCCACTTT. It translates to CASSQSDSYNSPLHF.

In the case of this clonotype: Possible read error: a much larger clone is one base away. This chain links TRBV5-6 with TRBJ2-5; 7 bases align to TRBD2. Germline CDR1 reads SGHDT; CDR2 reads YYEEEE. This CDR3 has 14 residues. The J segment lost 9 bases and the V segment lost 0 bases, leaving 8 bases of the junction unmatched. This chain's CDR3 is CASSLASWGGAQYF. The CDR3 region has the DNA TGTGCCAGCAGCTTGGCCTCGTGGGGGGGGGCCCAGTACTTC.

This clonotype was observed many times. The CDR3 DNA is TGTGCCAGCAGCTTAGTCCTCGCTGGGACAGATACGCAGTATTTT. It translates to CASSLVLAGTDTQYF. V and J are TRBV7-3 and TRBJ2-3; no clear D. This CDR3 has 15 amino acids. The V gene's germline CDR1 is SGHTA and CDR2 FQGTGA. The ends were cut back, 2 bases at V and 3 bases at J, with 12 bases in the middle.

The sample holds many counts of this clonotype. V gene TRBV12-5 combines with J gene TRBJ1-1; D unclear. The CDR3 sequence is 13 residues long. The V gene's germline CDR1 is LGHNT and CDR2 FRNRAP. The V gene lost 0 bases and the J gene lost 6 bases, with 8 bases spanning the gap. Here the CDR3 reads CASGLVLNSEAFF. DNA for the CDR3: TGTGCTAGTGGTTTGGTACTCAACTCTGAAGCTTTCTTT.

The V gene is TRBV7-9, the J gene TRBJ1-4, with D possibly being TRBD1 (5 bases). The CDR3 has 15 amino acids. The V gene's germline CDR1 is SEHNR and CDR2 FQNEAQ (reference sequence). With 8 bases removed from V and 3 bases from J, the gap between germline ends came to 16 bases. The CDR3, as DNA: TGTGCCAGCGGCTCTGTGGGGGGTGCTAATGAAAAACTGTTTTTT. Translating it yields CASGSVGGANEKLFF.

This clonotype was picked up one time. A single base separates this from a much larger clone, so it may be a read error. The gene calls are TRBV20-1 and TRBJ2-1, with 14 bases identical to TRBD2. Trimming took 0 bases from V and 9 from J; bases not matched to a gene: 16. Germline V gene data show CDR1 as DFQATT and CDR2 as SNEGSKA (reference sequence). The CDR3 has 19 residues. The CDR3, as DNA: TGCAGTGCTAGAGATGCCGGGACTAGCGGGAGCCTACTACCCGGTGAGCAGTTCTTC. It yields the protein CSARDAGTSGSLLPGEQFF.

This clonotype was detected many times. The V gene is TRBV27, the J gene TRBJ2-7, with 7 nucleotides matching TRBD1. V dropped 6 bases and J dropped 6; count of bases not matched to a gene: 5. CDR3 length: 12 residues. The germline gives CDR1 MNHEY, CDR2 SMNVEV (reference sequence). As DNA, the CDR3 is TGTGCCAGCAGCCCCGGGACAGTCGAGCAGTACTTC. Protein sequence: CASSPGTVEQYF.

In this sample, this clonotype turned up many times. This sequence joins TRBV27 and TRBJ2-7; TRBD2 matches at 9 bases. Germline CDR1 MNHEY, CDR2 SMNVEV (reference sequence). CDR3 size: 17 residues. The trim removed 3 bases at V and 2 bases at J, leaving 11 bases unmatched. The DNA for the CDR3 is TGTGCCAGCAGTTTGCGCCCCGGACTAGCGAGTACCTACGAGCAGTACTTC. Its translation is CASSLRPGLASTYEQYF.

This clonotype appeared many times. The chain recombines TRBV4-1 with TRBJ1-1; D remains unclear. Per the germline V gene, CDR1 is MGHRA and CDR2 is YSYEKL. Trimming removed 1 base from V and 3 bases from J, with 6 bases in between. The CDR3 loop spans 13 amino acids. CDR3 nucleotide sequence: TGCGCCAGCAGCCAAGGGGTTTACACTGAAGCTTTCTTT. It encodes CASSQGVYTEAFF.

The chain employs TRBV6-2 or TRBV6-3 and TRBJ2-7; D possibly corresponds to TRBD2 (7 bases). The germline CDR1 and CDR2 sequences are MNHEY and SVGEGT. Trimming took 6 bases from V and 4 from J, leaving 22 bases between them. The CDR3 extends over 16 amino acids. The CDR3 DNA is TGTGCCAGCAGCAGCGGGACATTCATAGGGTGGTACGAGCAGTACTTC. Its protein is CASSSGTFIGWYEQYF.

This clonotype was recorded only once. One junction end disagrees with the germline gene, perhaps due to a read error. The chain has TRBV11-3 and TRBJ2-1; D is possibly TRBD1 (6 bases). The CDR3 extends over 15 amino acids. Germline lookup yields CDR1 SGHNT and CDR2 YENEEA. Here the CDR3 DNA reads TGTGCCAGCAGCTCCGACAGGTCCTCCCACAATGAGCAGTTCTTC. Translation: CASSSDRSSHNEQFF.

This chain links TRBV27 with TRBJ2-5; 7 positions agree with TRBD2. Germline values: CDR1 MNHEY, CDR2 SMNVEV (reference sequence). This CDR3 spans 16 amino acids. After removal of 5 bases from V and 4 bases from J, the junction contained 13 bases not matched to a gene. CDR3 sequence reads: CASSPLGVAGVETQYF. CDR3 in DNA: TGTGCCAGCAGTCCTCTAGGGGTAGCGGGCGTAGAGACCCAGTACTTC.

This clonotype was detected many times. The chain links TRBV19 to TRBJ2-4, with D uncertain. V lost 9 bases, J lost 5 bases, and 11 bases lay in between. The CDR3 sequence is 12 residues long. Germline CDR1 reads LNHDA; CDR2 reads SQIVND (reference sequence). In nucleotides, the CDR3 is TGTGCCAGCGGACCGACCGAAAACATTCAGTACTTC. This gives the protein CASGPTENIQYF.

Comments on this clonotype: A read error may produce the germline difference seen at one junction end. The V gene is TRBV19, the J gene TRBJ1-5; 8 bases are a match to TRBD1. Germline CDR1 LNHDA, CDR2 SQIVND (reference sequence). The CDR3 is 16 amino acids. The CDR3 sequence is CASSIGPGGLSQPQHF. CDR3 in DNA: TGCGCCAGTAGTATCGGCCCAGGGGGCCTGAGTCAGCCCCAGCATTTT. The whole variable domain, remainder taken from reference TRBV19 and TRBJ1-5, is DGGITQSPKYLFRKEGQNVTLSCEQNLNHDAMYWYRQDPGQGLRLIYYSQIVNDFQKGDIAEGYSVSREKKESFPLTVTSAQKNPTAFYLCASSIGPGGLSQPQHFGDGTRLSIL.

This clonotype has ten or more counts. The DNA for the CDR3 is TGTGCCAGCATGGAGAGGACTTTTGGCAATCAGCCCCAGCATTTT. Protein product: CASMERTFGNQPQHF. The genes are TRBV6-1 and TRBJ1-5; D gene uncertain. Trimming took 7 bases from V and 2 from J, leaving 15 bases between them. This CDR3 comprises 15 residues. Germline CDR1 MNHNS, CDR2 SASEGT.

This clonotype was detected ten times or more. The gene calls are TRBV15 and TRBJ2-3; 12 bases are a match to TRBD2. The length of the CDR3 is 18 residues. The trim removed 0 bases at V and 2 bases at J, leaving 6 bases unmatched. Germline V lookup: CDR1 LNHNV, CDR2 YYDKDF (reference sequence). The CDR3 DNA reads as TGTGCCACCAGCAGAGATGCAGGACTAGCGGGGACCACAGATACGCAGTATTTT. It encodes CATSRDAGLAGTTDTQYF.

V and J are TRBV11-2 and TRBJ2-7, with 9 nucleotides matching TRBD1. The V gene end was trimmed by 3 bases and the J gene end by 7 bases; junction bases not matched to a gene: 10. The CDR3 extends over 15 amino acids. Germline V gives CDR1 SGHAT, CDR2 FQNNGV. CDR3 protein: CASSFNPGTGREQYF. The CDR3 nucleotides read TGTGCCAGCAGCTTTAACCCCGGGACAGGGAGGGAGCAGTACTTC.

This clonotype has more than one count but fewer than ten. CDR3 in amino acids: CSVTTGPRSYNEQFF. The DNA of the CDR3 is TGCAGCGTGACGACAGGTCCCCGTTCCTACAATGAGCAGTTCTTC. This chain links TRBV29-1 with TRBJ2-1, with D tentatively TRBD1 (6 bases). Between the trimmed V and J ends, which lost 6 bases and 1 base, there was a span of 16 bases. Germline V lookup: CDR1 SQVTM, CDR2 ANQGSEA. The CDR3 runs to 15 residues.

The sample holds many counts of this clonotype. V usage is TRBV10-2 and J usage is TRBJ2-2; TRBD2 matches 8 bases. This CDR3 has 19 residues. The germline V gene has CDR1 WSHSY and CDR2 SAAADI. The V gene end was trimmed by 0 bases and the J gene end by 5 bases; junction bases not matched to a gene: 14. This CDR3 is CASSESDPRTSLGTGELFF. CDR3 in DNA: TGCGCCAGCAGTGAGTCTGACCCCCGGACTAGCCTTGGTACCGGGGAGCTGTTTTTT.

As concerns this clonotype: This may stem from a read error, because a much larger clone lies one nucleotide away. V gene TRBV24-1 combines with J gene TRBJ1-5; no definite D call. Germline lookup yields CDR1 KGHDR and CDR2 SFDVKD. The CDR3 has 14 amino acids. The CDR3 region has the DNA TGTGCCACCAGTGAAGGAGATAGCAATCAGCCCCAGCGTTTT. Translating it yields CATSEGDSNQPQRF.

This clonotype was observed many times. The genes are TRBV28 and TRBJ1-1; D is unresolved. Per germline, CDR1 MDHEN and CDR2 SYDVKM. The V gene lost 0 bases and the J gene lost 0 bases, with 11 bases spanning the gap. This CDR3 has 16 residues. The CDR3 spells CASSLWGRNMNTEAFF. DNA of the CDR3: TGTGCCAGCAGTTTATGGGGCAGAAACATGAACACTGAAGCTTTCTTT.

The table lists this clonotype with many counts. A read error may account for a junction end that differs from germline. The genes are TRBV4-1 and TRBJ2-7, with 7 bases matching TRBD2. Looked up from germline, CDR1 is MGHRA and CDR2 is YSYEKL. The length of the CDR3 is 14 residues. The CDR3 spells CASSPGGVSYEQYF. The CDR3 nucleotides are TGTGCCAGCAGCCCGGGAGGAGTCTCCTACGAGCAGTACTTC.

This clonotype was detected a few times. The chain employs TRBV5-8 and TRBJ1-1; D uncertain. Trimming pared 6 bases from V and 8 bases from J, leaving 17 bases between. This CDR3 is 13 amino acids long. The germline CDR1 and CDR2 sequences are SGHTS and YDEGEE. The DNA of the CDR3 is TGTGCCAGCACCACTCCCGGGAGGGCCGAAGCTTTCTTT. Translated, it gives CASTTPGRAEAFF.

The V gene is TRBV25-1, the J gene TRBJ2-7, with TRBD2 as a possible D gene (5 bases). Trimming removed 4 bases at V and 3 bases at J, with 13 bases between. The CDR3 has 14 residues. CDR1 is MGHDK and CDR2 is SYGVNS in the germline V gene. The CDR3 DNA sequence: TGTGCCAGCAGTGGAGGATTTGGAGGCTACGAGCAGTACTTC. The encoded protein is CASSGGFGGYEQYF.

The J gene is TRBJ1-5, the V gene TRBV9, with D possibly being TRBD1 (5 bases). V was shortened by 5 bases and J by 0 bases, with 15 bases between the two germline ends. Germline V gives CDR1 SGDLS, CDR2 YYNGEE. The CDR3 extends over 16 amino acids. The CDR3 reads CASRGGQANSNQPQHF. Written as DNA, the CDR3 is TGTGCCAGCAGGGGGGGTCAGGCAAATAGCAATCAGCCCCAGCATTTT.

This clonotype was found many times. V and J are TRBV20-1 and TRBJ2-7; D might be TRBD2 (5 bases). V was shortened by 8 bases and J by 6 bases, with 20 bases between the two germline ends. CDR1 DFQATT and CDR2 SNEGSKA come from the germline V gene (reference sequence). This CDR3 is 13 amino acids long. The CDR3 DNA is TGCAGTCCCGAAACTGACCGGGGATTCGAGCAGTACTTC. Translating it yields CSPETDRGFEQYF.

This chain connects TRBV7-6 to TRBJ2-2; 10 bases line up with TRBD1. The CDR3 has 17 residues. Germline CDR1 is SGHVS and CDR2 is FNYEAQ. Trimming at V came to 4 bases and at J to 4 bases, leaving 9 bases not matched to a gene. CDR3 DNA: TGTGCCAGCAGCTCAACCCGACAGGGGGCGACCACCGGGGAGCTGTTTTTT. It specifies CASSSTRQGATTGELFF.

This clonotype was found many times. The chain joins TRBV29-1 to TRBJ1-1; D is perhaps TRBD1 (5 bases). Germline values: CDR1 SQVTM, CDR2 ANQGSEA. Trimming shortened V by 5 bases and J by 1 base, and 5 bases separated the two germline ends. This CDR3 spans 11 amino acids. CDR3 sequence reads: CSVQGNTEAFF. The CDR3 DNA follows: TGCAGCGTTCAGGGGAACACTGAAGCTTTCTTT.